The present T cell receptor beta chain was sequenced within a study of blood T cell repertoires in COVID-19. Across the whole study: Collection of acute and convalescent COVID-19 samples took place in the United States, Italy and Spain.

In the original analysis: Reference gene primers were amplified, and this amplification served to estimate nucleated cell counts. The table came from immunoSEQ multiplex PCR; TCRdb's copy has only in-frame clones and leaves some out. V, J and clone size are those of that table, while D and trimming were read from the DNA. The sample shows fewer than 350,000 clones, roughly 87% of them seen only once. Participant-given clinical history determined each cohort assignment. Recovered participants had two consecutive negative NP/OP PCR tests, healthcare professional clearance, or symptom resolution. Trimming cost V 4 bases and J 3 bases; bases outside gene matches: 6. The length of the CDR3 is 15 residues. Per germline, CDR1 LNHDA and CDR2 SQIVND (reference sequence).

The source of this sequence is a woman aged 25-40 years who had recovered from COVID-19. The V gene is TRBV19, the J gene TRBJ2-7, with 10 nucleotides matching TRBD2. Sequenced material: PBMCs or T cells enriched from blood (not recorded which). The CDR3: CASSSFLAGVYEQYF. CDR3 nucleotide sequence: TGTGCCAGTAGTAGCTTCCTAGCGGGAGTCTACGAGCAGTACTTC.